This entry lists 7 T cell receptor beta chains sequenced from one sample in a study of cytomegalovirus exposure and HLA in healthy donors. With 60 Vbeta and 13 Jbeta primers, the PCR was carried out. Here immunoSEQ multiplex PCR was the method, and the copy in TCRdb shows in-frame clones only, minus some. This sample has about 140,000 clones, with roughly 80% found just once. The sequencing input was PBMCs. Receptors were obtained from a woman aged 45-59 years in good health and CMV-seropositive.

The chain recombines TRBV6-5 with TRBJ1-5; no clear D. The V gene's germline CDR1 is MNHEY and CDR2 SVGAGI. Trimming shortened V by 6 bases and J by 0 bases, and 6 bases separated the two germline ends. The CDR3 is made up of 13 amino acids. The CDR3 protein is CASRQYSNQPQHF. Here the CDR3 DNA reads TGTGCCAGCAGGCAGTATAGCAATCAGCCCCAGCATTTT.

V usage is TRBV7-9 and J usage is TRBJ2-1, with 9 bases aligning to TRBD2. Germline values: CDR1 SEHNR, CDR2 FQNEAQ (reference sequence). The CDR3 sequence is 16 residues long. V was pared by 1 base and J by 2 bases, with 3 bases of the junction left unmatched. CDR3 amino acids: CASSLGSGGTYNEQFF. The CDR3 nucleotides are TGTGCCAGCAGCTTAGGGAGCGGGGGGACCTACAATGAGCAGTTCTTC.

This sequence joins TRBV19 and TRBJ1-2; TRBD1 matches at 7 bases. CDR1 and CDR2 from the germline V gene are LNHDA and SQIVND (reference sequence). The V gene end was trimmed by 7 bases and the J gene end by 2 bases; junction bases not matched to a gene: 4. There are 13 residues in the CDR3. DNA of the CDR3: TGTGCCAGTACCAAGACAGGGAACTATGGCTACACCTTC. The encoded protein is CASTKTGNYGYTF.

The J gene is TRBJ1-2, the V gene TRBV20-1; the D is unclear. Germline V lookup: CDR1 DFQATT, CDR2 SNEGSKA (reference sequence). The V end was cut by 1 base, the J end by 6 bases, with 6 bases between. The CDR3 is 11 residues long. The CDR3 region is CSARGGNGYTF. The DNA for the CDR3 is TGCAGTGCTAGAGGAGGGAATGGCTACACCTTC.

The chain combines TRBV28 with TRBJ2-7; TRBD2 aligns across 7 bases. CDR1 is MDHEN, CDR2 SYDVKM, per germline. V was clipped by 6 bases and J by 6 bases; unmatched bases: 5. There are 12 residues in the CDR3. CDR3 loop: CASSPPGGEQYF. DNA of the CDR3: TGTGCCAGCAGCCCCCCGGGAGGCGAGCAGTACTTC.

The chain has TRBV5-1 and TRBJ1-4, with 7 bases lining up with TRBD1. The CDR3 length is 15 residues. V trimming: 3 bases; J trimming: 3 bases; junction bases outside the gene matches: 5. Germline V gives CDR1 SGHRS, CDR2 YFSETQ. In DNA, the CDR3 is TGCGCCAGCAGCTCAGACAGGGCGGCTAATGAAAAACTGTTTTTT. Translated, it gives CASSSDRAANEKLFF.

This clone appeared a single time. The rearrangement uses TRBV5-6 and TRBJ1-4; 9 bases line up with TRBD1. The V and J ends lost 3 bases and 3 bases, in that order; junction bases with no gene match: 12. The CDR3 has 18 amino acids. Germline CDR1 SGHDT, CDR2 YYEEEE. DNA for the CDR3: TGTGCCAGCAGCTCTTCCCGACAGGGGGAGGCGGCTAATGAAAAACTGTTTTTT. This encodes CASSSSRQGEAANEKLFF.